This TCR beta chain was recovered during a study of blood T cell repertoires in COVID-19. Study summary: Samples of COVID-19 (acute and convalescent) were obtained from the United States, Italy and Spain. The analysed material was cDNA or gDNA that came from T cells, B-cell-depleted T cells, or PBMCs.

This clone was seen a single time. Per the original data handling: It was from reference gene primer amplification that nucleated cell counts were estimated. Only in-frame clones appear in the TCRdb table, and some are missing; sequencing was by immunoSEQ multiplex PCR. The V and J calls and clone size were taken over from that table, and D and trimming were inferred from the DNA. The sample has 220,000 or so clones, more than 65% seen once; the top ten hold 3% to 3.5%. The CDR3 runs 11 residues. Germline V gene lookup returns CDR1 SNHLY and CDR2 FYNNEI. Trimming left V 2 bases short and J 9 bases short, with 5 bases between.

This clonotype originated in a woman aged 25-40 years who had recovered from COVID-19. The gene calls are TRBV2 and TRBJ1-5, with no clear D. The sample comprised peripheral blood. The CDR3 nucleotides read TGTGCCAGCAGTGAACCAGGGCCCCAGCATTTT. Its protein product is CASSEPGPQHF.